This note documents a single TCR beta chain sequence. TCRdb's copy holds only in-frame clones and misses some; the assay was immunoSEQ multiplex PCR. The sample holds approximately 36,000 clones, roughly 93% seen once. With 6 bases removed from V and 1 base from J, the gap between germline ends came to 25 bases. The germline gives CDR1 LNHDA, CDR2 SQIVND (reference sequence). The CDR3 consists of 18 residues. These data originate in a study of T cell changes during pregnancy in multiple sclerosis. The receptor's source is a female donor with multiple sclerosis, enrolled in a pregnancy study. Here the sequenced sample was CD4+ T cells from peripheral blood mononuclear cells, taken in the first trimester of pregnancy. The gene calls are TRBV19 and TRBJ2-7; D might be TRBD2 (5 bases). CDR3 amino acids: CASSESRSSSRRSYEQYF. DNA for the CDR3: TGTGCCAGTAGCGAATCGCGGTCTAGCTCTAGGCGTTCCTACGAGCAGTACTTC.